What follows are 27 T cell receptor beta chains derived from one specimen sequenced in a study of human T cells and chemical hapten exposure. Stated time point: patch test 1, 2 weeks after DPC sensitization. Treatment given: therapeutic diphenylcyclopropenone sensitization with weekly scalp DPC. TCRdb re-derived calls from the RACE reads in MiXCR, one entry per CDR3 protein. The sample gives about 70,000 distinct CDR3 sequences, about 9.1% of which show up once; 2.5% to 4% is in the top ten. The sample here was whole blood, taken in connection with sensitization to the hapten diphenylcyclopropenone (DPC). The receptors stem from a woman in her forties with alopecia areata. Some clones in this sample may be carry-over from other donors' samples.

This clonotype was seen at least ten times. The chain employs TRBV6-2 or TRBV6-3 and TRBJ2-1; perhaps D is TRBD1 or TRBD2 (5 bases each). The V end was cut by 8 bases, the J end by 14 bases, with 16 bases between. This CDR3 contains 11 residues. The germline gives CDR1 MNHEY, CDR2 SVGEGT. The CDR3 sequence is CASSPREGEFF. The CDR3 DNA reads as TGTGCCAGCTCGCCCCGGGAAGGGGAGTTCTTC.

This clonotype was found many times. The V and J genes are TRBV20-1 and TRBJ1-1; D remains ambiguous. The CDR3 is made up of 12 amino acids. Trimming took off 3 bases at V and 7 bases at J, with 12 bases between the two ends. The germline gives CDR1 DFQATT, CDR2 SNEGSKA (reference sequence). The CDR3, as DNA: TGCAGTGCTAGGACAAGAACGATTGAAGCTTTCTTT. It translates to CSARTRTIEAFF.

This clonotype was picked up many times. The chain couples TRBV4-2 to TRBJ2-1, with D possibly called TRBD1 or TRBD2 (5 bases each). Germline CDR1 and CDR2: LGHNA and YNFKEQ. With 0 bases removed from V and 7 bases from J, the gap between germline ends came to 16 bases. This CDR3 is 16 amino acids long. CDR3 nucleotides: TGTGCCAGCAGCCAAGACCTGAGGGGCGCGTTGAATGAGCAGTTCTTC. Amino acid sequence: CASSQDLRGALNEQFF.

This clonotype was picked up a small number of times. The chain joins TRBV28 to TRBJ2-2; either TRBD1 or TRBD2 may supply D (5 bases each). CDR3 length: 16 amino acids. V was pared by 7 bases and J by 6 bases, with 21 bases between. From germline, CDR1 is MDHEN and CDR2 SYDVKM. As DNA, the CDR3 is TGTGCCAGCATCTCCGGGGCGTCCCGGAGGTCCGGGGAGCTGTTTTTT. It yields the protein CASISGASRRSGELFF.

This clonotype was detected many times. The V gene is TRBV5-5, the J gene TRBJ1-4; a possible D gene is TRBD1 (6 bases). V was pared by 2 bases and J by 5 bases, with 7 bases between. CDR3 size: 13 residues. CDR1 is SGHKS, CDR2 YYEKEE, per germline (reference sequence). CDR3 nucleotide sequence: TGTGCCAGCAGCTTTACAGGGAATGAAAAACTGTTTTTT. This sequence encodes CASSFTGNEKLFF.

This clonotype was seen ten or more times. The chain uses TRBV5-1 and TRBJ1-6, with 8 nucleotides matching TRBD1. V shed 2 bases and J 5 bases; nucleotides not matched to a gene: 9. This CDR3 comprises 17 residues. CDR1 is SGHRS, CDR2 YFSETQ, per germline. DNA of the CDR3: TGCGCCAGCAGCTTAAGGGCGCAGACAGGGGATAATTCACCCCTCCACTTT. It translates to CASSLRAQTGDNSPLHF.

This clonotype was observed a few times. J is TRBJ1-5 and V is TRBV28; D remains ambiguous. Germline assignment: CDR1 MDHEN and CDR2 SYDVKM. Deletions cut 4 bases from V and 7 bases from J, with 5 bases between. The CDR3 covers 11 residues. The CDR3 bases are TGTGCCAGCAGTTCGCTCCAGCCCCAGCATTTT. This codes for CASSSLQPQHF.

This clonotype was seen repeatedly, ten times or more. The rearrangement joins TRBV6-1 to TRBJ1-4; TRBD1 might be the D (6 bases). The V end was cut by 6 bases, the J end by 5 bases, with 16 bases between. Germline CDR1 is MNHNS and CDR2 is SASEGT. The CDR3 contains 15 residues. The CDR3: CASSRPTGNNEKLFF. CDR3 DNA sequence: TGTGCCAGCAGCCGGCCTACAGGGAACAATGAAAAACTGTTTTTT.

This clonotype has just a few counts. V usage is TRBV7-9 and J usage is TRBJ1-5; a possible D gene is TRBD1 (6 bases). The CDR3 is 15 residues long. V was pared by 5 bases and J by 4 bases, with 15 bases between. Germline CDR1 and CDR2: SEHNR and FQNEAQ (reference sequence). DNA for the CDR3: TGTGCCAGCAGCGCCGGGGGGGCCGGTAATCAGCCCCAGCATTTT. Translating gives CASSAGGAGNQPQHF.

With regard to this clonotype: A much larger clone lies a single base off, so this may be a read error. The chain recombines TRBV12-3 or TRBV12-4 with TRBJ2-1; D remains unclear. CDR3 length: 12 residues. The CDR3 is CANSLPPNEQFF. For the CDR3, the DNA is TGTGCCAACAGTCTCCCGCCCAATGAGCAGTTCTTC.

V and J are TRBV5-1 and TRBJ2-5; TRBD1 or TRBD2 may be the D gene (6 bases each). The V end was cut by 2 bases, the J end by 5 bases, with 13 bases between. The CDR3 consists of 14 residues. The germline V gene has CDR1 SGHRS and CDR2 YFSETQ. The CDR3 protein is CASSFYGGQETQYF. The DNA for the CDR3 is TGCGCCAGCAGCTTCTATGGGGGGCAGGAGACCCAGTACTTC. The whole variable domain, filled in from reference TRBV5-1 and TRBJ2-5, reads KAGVTQTPRYLIKTRGQQVTLSCSPISGHRSVSWYQQTPGQGLQFLFEYFSETQRNKGNFPGRFSGRQFSNSRSEMNVSTLELGDSALYLCASSFYGGQETQYFGPGTRLLVL.

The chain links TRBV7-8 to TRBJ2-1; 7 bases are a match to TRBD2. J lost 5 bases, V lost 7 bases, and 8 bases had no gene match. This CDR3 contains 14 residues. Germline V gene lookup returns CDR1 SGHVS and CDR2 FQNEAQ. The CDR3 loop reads CASKQPGGDNEQFF. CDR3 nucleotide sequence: TGTGCCAGCAAACAACCGGGAGGCGACAATGAGCAGTTCTTC.

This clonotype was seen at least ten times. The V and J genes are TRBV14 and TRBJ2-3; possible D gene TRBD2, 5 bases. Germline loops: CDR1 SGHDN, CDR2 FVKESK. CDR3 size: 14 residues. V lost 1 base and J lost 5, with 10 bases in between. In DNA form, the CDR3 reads TGTGCCAGCAGCCAAGGGCCTCGGGAAGATACGCAGTATTTT. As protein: CASSQGPREDTQYF.

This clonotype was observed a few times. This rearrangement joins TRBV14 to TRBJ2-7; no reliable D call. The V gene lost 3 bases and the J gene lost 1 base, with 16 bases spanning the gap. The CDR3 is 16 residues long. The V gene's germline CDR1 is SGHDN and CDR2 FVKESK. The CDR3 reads CASSHTPDLTSYEQYF. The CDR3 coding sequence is TGTGCCAGCAGCCACACACCGGACCTCACTTCCTACGAGCAGTACTTC.

CDR3 loop: CASSVGVSYYEQYF. CDR3 sequence (DNA): TGTGCCAGCAGCGTAGGAGTTTCCTATTACGAGCAGTACTTC. This rearrangement joins TRBV9 to TRBJ2-7; the D is unclear. The CDR3 consists of 14 residues. V lost 0 bases and J 4 bases, leaving 11 bases between the germline ends. Germline CDR1 SGDLS, CDR2 YYNGEE.

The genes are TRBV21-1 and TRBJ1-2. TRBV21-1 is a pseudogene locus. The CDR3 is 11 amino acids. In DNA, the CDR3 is TGTGCCAGCAGTCAACGATATGGCTACACCTTC. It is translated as CASSQRYGYTF.

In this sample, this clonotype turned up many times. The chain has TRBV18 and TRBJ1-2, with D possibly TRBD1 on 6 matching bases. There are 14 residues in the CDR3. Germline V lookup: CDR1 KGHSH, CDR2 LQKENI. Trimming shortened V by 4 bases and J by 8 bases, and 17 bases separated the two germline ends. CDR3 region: CASSRNRDGEGYTF. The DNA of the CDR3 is TGTGCCAGCTCACGCAACAGGGACGGTGAAGGCTACACCTTC. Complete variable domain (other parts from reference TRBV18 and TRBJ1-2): NAGVMQNPRHLVRRRGQEARLRCSPMKGHSHVYWYRQLPEEGLKFMVYLQKENIIDESGMPKERFSAEFPKEGPSILRIQQVVRGDSAAYFCASSRNRDGEGYTFGSGTRLTVV.

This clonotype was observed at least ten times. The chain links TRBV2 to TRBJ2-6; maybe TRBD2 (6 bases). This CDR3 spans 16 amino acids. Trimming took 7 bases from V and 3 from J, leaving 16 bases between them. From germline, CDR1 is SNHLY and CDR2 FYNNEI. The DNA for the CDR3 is TGTGCCAGCACTGGAGGGCGGAGTAGTGGGGCCAACGTCCTGACTTTC. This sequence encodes CASTGGRSSGANVLTF.

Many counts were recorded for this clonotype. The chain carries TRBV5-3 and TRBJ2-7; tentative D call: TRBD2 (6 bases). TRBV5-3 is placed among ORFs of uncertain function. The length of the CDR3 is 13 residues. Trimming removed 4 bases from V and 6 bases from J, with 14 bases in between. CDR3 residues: CARSPEVGGEQYF. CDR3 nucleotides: TGTGCCAGAAGCCCGGAAGTCGGGGGCGAGCAGTACTTC.

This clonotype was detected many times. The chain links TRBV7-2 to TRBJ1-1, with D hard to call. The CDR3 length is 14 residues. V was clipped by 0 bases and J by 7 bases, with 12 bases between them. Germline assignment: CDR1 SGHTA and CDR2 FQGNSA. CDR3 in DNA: TGTGCCAGCAGCTTAGCAGGTGGGCTTAGTGAAGCTTTCTTT. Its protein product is CASSLAGGLSEAFF.

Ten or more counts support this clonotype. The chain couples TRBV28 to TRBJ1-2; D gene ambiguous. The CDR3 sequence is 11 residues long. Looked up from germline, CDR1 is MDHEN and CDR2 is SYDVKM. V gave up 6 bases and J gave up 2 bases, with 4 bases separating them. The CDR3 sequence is CASSLNYGYTF. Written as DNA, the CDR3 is TGTGCCAGCAGCTTAAACTATGGCTACACCTTC.

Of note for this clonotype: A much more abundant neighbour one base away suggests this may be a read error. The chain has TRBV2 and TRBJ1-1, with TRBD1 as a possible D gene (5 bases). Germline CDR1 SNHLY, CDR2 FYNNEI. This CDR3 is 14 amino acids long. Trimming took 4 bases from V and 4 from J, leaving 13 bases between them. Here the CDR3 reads CASSVTRVSTEAFF. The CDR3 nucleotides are TGTGCCAGCAGTGTAACCAGGGTGAGCACTGAAGCTTTCTTT.

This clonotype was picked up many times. The CDR3 spells CASSITGWSNQPQHF. The CDR3 DNA is TGTGCCAGTAGTATAACGGGTTGGAGCAATCAGCCCCAGCATTTT. The chain uses TRBV19 and TRBJ1-5, with D hard to call. Trimming pared 2 bases from V and 1 base from J, leaving 9 bases between. Germline-derived CDR1 and CDR2 are LNHDA and SQIVND (reference sequence). This CDR3 is built from 15 residues.

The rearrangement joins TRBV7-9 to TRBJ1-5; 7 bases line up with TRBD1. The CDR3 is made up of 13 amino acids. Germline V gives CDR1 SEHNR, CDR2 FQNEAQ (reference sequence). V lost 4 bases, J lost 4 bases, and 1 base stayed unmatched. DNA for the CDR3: TGTGCCAGCAGCTCACAGGGGAATCAGCCCCAGCATTTT. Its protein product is CASSSQGNQPQHF.

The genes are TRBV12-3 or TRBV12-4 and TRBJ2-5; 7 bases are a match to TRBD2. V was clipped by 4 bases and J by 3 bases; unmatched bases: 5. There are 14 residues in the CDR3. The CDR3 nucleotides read TGTGCCAGCAGTTGGGGGGGGGTGAAAGAGACCCAGTACTTC. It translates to CASSWGGVKETQYF.

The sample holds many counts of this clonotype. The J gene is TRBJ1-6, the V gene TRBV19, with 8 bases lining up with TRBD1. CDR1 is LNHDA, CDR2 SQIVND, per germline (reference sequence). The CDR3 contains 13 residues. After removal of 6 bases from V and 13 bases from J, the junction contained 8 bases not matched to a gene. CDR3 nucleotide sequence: TGTGCCAGTAGCCCCGGGACAGGATGGCCCCTCCACTTT. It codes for CASSPGTGWPLHF.

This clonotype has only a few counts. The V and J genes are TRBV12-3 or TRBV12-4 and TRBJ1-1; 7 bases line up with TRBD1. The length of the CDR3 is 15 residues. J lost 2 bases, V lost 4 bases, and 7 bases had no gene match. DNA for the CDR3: TGTGCCAGCAGTTCGACAGGGAACGCAAACACTGAAGCTTTCTTT. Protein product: CASSSTGNANTEAFF.